One and the same sample provided the 32 T cell receptor beta chains below, sequenced in a study of blood T cell repertoires in COVID-19. Data came from immunoSEQ multiplex PCR; TCRdb stores just in-frame clones and leaves some out. The repertoire consists of hundreds of thousands of clones, with 90% occurring once and the leading ten covering 0.2% to 0.3%. Sequencing input: peripheral blood. The receptors shown here come from a woman younger than 35 with acute or convalescent COVID-19.

CDR3 residues: CASRATGTDTQYF. The DNA for the CDR3 is TGTGCCAGCAGGGCCACAGGGACAGATACGCAGTATTTT. The chain is built from TRBV25-1 and TRBJ2-3, with D maybe TRBD1 (6 bases). CDR1 is MGHDK, CDR2 SYGVNS, per germline. The CDR3 consists of 13 residues. V lost 6 bases and J 3 bases, leaving 10 bases between the germline ends.

This clone was seen only once. J is TRBJ1-6 and V is TRBV4-1, with D hard to call. CDR3 length: 12 residues. CDR1 MGHRA and CDR2 YSYEKL come from the germline V gene. V was shortened by 1 base and J by 13 bases, with 8 bases between the two germline ends. This chain's CDR3 is CASSQVGRPLHF. The CDR3, as DNA: TGCGCCAGCAGCCAAGTCGGGAGGCCCCTCCACTTT.

The chain carries TRBV28 and TRBJ1-6; TRBD1 aligns across 10 bases. CDR1 and CDR2 (germline): MDHEN, SYDVKM. CDR3 length: 15 amino acids. With 5 bases clipped from V and 7 bases from J, the junction kept 5 bases outside the gene matches. CDR3 sequence reads: CASSPGQGGNSPLHF. In DNA form, the CDR3 reads TGTGCCAGCAGTCCCGGACAGGGGGGGAATTCACCCCTCCACTTT.

The genes are TRBV5-1 and TRBJ1-1; 7 bases align to TRBD1. The length of the CDR3 is 17 residues. After removal of 1 base from V and 0 bases from J, the junction contained 9 bases not matched to a gene. Germline CDR1 SGHRS, CDR2 YFSETQ. The CDR3 coding sequence is TGCGCCAGCAGCTTGCGCGTAGGGGGCGAGATGAACACTGAAGCTTTCTTT. Protein: CASSLRVGGEMNTEAFF.

The genes are TRBV5-6 and TRBJ1-4, with 9 bases lining up with TRBD1. CDR1 and CDR2 from the germline V gene are SGHDT and YYEEEE. This CDR3 contains 17 residues. V dropped 4 bases and J dropped 9; count of bases not matched to a gene: 16. CDR3 sequence reads: CASSPLWRGQGLKKLFF. CDR3 DNA: TGTGCCAGCAGCCCACTTTGGAGGGGACAGGGTCTAAAAAAACTGTTTTTT.

The chain combines TRBV6-5 with TRBJ1-6; 7 bases fit TRBD1. Germline trimming cut 6 bases from V and 5 bases from J; bases unmatched to any gene: 7. The germline V gene has CDR1 MNHEY and CDR2 SVGAGI. The length of the CDR3 is 15 residues. DNA of the CDR3: TGTGCCAGCAGCTTAGGGACAGCAAATAATTCACCCCTCCACTTT. Translated, it gives CASSLGTANNSPLHF.

J is TRBJ2-7 and V is TRBV3-1 (or the pseudogene TRBV3-2); D not resolved. The V and J ends lost 4 bases and 5 bases respectively, with 6 bases between them. Germline loops: CDR1 LGHDT, CDR2 YNNKEL (reference sequence). The CDR3 runs to 11 residues. The CDR3: CASSPRDEQYF. CDR3 sequence (DNA): TGTGCCAGCAGCCCCCGTGACGAGCAGTACTTC.

The gene calls are TRBV2 and TRBJ1-4; D ambiguous. The CDR3 covers 15 residues. CDR1 and CDR2 (germline): SNHLY, FYNNEI. Trimming pared 6 bases from V and 0 bases from J, leaving 11 bases between. CDR3 sequence reads: CASRRPEATNEKLFF. For the CDR3, the DNA is TGTGCCAGCAGGCGACCCGAGGCAACTAATGAAAAACTGTTTTTT. Complete variable domain (other parts from reference TRBV2 and TRBJ1-4): EPEVTQTPSHQVTQMGQEVILRCVPISNHLYFYWYRQILGQKVEFLVSFYNNEISEKSEIFDDQFSVERPDGSNFTLKIRSTKLEDSAMYFCASRRPEATNEKLFFGSGTQLSVL.

This chain links TRBV3-1 (or the pseudogene TRBV3-2) with TRBJ1-3, with TRBD1 matching over 7 bases. Per germline, CDR1 LGHDT and CDR2 YNNKEL (reference sequence). V was pared by 2 bases and J by 3 bases, with 1 base of the junction left unmatched. This CDR3 contains 14 residues. The CDR3 loop reads CASSQRDSGNTIYF. The CDR3, as DNA: TGTGCCAGCAGCCAACGGGACAGTGGAAACACCATATATTTT.

This chain links TRBV5-1 with TRBJ1-1; TRBD1 aligns across 7 bases. The V and J ends lost 4 bases and 4 bases, in that order; junction bases with no gene match: 7. The CDR3 is 14 amino acids. Germline CDR1 reads SGHRS; CDR2 reads YFSETQ. The CDR3 protein is CASSVKQGFTEAFF. DNA of the CDR3: TGCGCCAGCAGCGTCAAACAGGGGTTCACTGAAGCTTTCTTT.

DNA for the CDR3: TGCGCCAGCAGCTGGGGGACAGGGGCCAGCTATGGCTACACCTTC. This codes for CASSWGTGASYGYTF. The chain employs TRBV5-1 and TRBJ1-2, with 10 bases that match TRBD1. After removal of 3 bases from V and 4 bases from J, the junction contained 6 bases not matched to a gene. The CDR3 is 15 residues long. Germline assignment: CDR1 SGHRS and CDR2 YFSETQ. The variable domain in full, completed from reference TRBV5-1 and TRBJ1-2, reads KAGVTQTPRYLIKTRGQQVTLSCSPISGHRSVSWYQQTPGQGLQFLFEYFSETQRNKGNFPGRFSGRQFSNSRSEMNVSTLELGDSALYLCASSWGTGASYGYTFGSGTRLTVV.

This chain joins TRBV6-5 and TRBJ1-1; D might be TRBD1 (6 bases). V was trimmed by 6 bases and J by 8 bases, leaving 13 bases between them. The CDR3 has 12 residues. Germline V lookup: CDR1 MNHEY, CDR2 SVGAGI. CDR3 sequence: CASRRGGAEAFF. Here the CDR3 DNA reads TGTGCCAGCAGAAGGGGGGGAGCGGAAGCTTTCTTT.

This clone was detected only once. The chain has TRBV6-4 and TRBJ2-6; no firm D call. The CDR3 runs to 16 residues. Trimming pared 3 bases from V and 4 bases from J, leaving 13 bases between. Germline V gene data show CDR1 as MRHNA and CDR2 as SNTAGT. CDR3 sequence: CASSEGDAGGANVLTF. The DNA of the CDR3 is TGTGCCAGCAGTGAAGGAGACGCTGGAGGGGCCAACGTCCTGACTTTC.

The chain carries TRBV6-5 and TRBJ1-2, with TRBD1 as a possible D gene (5 bases). V was pared by 2 bases and J by 2 bases, with 9 bases between. This CDR3 has 14 residues. Germline V gene data show CDR1 as MNHEY and CDR2 as SVGAGI. CDR3 region: CASSYTGGNYGYTF. CDR3 DNA: TGTGCCAGCAGTTACACAGGCGGCAACTATGGCTACACCTTC.

CDR3 protein: CAGYRGLFPQETQYF. Written as DNA, the CDR3 is TGTGCCGGATACAGGGGGCTCTTCCCTCAAGAGACCCAGTACTTC. The rearrangement links TRBV2 to TRBJ2-5, with 9 bases matching TRBD1. The trim removed 11 bases at V and 2 bases at J, leaving 12 bases unmatched. Per germline, CDR1 SNHLY and CDR2 FYNNEI. The CDR3 has 15 amino acids.

The sample holds a few counts of this clone. An end of the junction does not agree with germline; a read error may underlie this. The genes are TRBV7-9 and TRBJ1-2; TRBD1 agrees at 7 bases. CDR3 length equals 15 residues. Germline-derived CDR1 and CDR2 are SEHNR and FQNEAQ (reference sequence). CDR3 nucleotide sequence: TGTGCCAGCAGCTTCACCGACAGGGTCCATTGGTCTCCACACTTC. Protein product: CASSFTDRVHWSPHF.

This chain joins TRBV11-2 and TRBJ1-2, with a weak D call TRBD1 (6 bases). V was pared by 6 bases and J by 1 base, with 9 bases between. This CDR3 has 13 amino acids. Germline V gene lookup returns CDR1 SGHAT and CDR2 FQNNGV. Written as DNA, the CDR3 is TGTGCCAGCAGTCCAGGGGTTAACTATGGCTACACCTTC. It codes for CASSPGVNYGYTF.

This sequence joins TRBV3-1 (or the pseudogene TRBV3-2) and TRBJ2-3, with TRBD2 matching 11 bases. The CDR3 covers 22 residues. Trimming removed 0 bases from V and 0 bases from J; junction bases left unmatched: 17. CDR1 and CDR2 from the germline V gene are LGHDT and YNNKEL (reference sequence). The CDR3 coding sequence is TGTGCCAGCAGCCAAGAGGTAGGAAGACTAGCGGGGCGCCCTTCTAGCACAGATACGCAGTATTTT. This gives the protein CASSQEVGRLAGRPSSTDTQYF.

This clone appeared once. The V and J genes are TRBV6-1 and TRBJ1-4, with D possibly TRBD1 on 6 matching bases. The CDR3 spans 15 residues. Germline V CDR1 and CDR2: MNHNS, SASEGT. V shed 3 bases and J shed 4 bases, with 12 bases lying between them. The CDR3 nucleotides are TGTGCCAGCAGTGACCGACAGGCAAATAATGAAAAACTGTTTTTT. This translates into CASSDRQANNEKLFF.

With respect to this clone: This likely comes from a read error, as the CDR3 has no conserved phenylalanine or tryptophan at its end. This chain connects TRBV6-5 to TRBJ1-1; D remains ambiguous. The CDR3 contains 10 residues. Germline lookup yields CDR1 MNHEY and CDR2 SVGAGI. With 8 bases removed from V and 10 bases from J, the gap between germline ends came to 11 bases. This chain's CDR3 is CASVSFGAFS. The CDR3 nucleotides read TGTGCCAGCGTGAGTTTCGGAGCTTTCTCG.

This chain joins TRBV5-1 and TRBJ1-6, with no clear D. The germline V gene encodes CDR1 SGHRS and CDR2 YFSETQ. V gave up 4 bases and J gave up 6 bases, with 11 bases separating them. The CDR3 has 14 residues. The CDR3 spells CASSNLGGNSPLHF. In DNA form, the CDR3 reads TGCGCCAGCAGCAACCTCGGAGGTAATTCACCCCTCCACTTT.

The gene calls are TRBV9 and TRBJ2-7; maybe TRBD2 (6 bases). From germline, CDR1 is SGDLS and CDR2 YYNGEE. The CDR3 is 13 residues long. V was cut by 6 bases and J by 0 bases, with 10 bases left in between. The CDR3 spells CASTEGSSYEQYF. As DNA, the CDR3 is TGTGCCAGCACGGAGGGTAGCTCCTACGAGCAGTACTTC.

The genes are TRBV2 and TRBJ1-1; unclear D gene. CDR1 and CDR2 (germline): SNHLY, FYNNEI. CDR3 length equals 12 residues. V was trimmed by 11 bases and J by 12 bases, leaving 22 bases between them. The CDR3 nucleotides are TGTGCCCTCGGGGTAAAACATAGGAAAACTTTCTTT. It specifies CALGVKHRKTFF.

CDR3 coding DNA: TGCGCCAGCAGCTCGACCCCCGGGGGGGCGAACACCGGGGAGCTGTTTTTT. Its protein is CASSSTPGGANTGELFF. The chain has TRBV5-1 and TRBJ2-2; 8 bases match TRBD2. Unmatched junction bases numbered 7, after V lost 3 bases and J lost 0 bases. CDR1 SGHRS and CDR2 YFSETQ come from the germline V gene. The CDR3 contains 17 residues.

The V call is TRBV27, the J call TRBJ2-7; maybe TRBD1 (5 bases). Trimming took off 6 bases at V and 0 bases at J, with 15 bases between the two ends. Germline V gives CDR1 MNHEY, CDR2 SMNVEV (reference sequence). CDR3 length: 15 amino acids. The CDR3 is CASRSRRVSSYEQYF. In DNA form, the CDR3 reads TGTGCCAGCAGATCCCGCAGGGTAAGCTCCTACGAGCAGTACTTC.

The chain employs TRBV11-2 and TRBJ1-1, with 9 bases aligning to TRBD1. CDR1 and CDR2 (germline): SGHAT, FQNNGV. This CDR3 has 17 residues. After removal of 4 bases from V and 5 bases from J, the junction contained 14 bases not matched to a gene. The CDR3 spells CASSWGGKQGARTEAFF. Written as DNA, the CDR3 is TGTGCCAGCAGCTGGGGCGGGAAACAGGGGGCGCGTACTGAAGCTTTCTTT.

This chain uses TRBV6-6 with TRBJ2-7, with TRBD2 matching 7 bases. Germline V CDR1 and CDR2: MNHNY, SVGAGI (reference sequence). V gave up 2 bases and J gave up 4 bases; unmatched junction bases: 8. The CDR3 totals 15 residues. The CDR3 DNA sequence: TGTGCCAGCAGTTACACGGGGGGTAGCTCTTACGAGCAGTACTTC. This encodes CASSYTGGSSYEQYF.

This chain links TRBV6-1 with TRBJ2-7, with TRBD1 matching 9 bases. The CDR3 is made up of 14 amino acids. The germline V gene has CDR1 MNHNS and CDR2 SASEGT. V lost 2 bases to trimming and J lost 6 bases; unmatched junction nucleotides: 5. The CDR3 DNA reads as TGTGCCAGCAGTGAATGGGACAGGGTGGGCGAGCAGTACTTC. This gives the protein CASSEWDRVGEQYF.

In nucleotides, the CDR3 is TGTGCCAGCAGCGTAGGACGACAGGGTGAAGCTGGCTACACCTTC. Its translation is CASSVGRQGEAGYTF. This sequence joins TRBV9 and TRBJ1-2; 7 bases are a match to TRBD1. Germline V gives CDR1 SGDLS, CDR2 YYNGEE. The V gene end was trimmed by 0 bases and the J gene end by 7 bases; junction bases not matched to a gene: 9. The CDR3 extends over 15 amino acids.

V gene TRBV10-3 combines with J gene TRBJ2-7; D unresolved. The germline V gene has CDR1 ENHRY and CDR2 SYGVKD. This CDR3 contains 12 residues. The ends were cut back, 6 bases at V and 4 bases at J, with 10 bases in the middle. As DNA, the CDR3 is TGTGCCATCAGCCGCGACGGGTACGAGCAGTACTTC. Protein sequence: CAISRDGYEQYF.

V is TRBV5-4 and J is TRBJ1-2, with TRBD1 matching over 12 bases. Losses at the gene ends were 3 bases for V and 4 bases for J; bases not matched to a gene: 7. The germline V gene has CDR1 SGHNT and CDR2 YYREEE (reference sequence). The CDR3 is made up of 16 amino acids. CDR3 in DNA: TGTGCCAGCAGCTCGGGACAGGGGGCGCTTGGCTATGGCTACACCTTC. Its protein is CASSSGQGALGYGYTF.

The chain carries TRBV7-9 and TRBJ1-6, with TRBD1 matching 7 bases. The V segment lost 5 bases and the J segment 7 bases; nucleotides outside the gene matches: 2. CDR1 is SEHNR and CDR2 is FQNEAQ in the germline V gene (reference sequence). CDR3 length equals 13 residues. CDR3: CASSRRGNSPLHF. The CDR3 DNA reads as TGTGCCAGCAGCCGCAGGGGGAATTCACCCCTCCACTTT.